This TCR beta chain is drawn from a study of response to subunit inactivated influenza vaccine. Germline V gene data show CDR1 as DFQATT and CDR2 as SNEGSKA (reference sequence). V shed 0 bases, J shed 4 bases, and the junction held 2 bases outside the gene matches. The CDR3 runs to 14 residues. This clonotype was observed many times. Its matching antigen is unknown. TCRdb re-analysed the RT-PCR reads in MiXCR, keeping a single row per CDR3 protein. This table holds under 200,000 distinct CDR3 sequences, around 10% found once. Study results and caveats: Few additional T cells are recruited per seasonal influenza vaccination, authors suggested.

The chain couples TRBV20-1 to TRBJ2-1, with 8 nucleotides matching TRBD2. The sample here was CD8+ T cells sorted from PBMCs, taken around 25 months after vaccination. This sequence originates from a man aged 45-69 years who received an inactivated influenza vaccine. CDR3 DNA: TGCAGTGCTAGAGATTTAGCGGGATACAATGAGCAGTTCTTC. Protein sequence: CSARDLAGYNEQFF.